One and the same sample provided the 11 T cell receptor beta chains below, sequenced in a study of a mutant IDH1 vaccine in newly diagnosed glioma. Time point of the sample: week 35, safety follow-up. Vaccination used 300 ug of mutant IDH1 20-mer peptide per dose, with topical imiquimod. The data were produced by immunoSEQ multiplex PCR, yet TCRdb's version contains in-frame clones alone and is incomplete. Of roughly 69,000 clones listed, around 87% were seen once; the top ten hold about 2%. Their antigen targets remain unknown. Sequencing was performed on PBMCs, taken from a glioma patient whose treatment included an IDH1 peptide vaccine. These receptors were collected from a man aged 25-45 years with glioma.

The chain carries TRBV27 and TRBJ2-7; 8 bases agree with TRBD2. The CDR3 length is 14 residues. Germline values: CDR1 MNHEY, CDR2 SMNVEV (reference sequence). V dropped 3 bases and J dropped 6; count of bases not matched to a gene: 7. In nucleotides, the CDR3 is TGTGCCAGCAGTTTGAGCGGGAGTCGCGGCGAGCAGTACTTC. This codes for CASSLSGSRGEQYF.

V usage is TRBV19 and J usage is TRBJ2-2, with 9 nucleotides matching TRBD2. Germline CDR1 is LNHDA and CDR2 is SQIVND (reference sequence). The CDR3 runs to 15 residues. J was trimmed by 4 bases and V by 3 bases; bases with no gene match: 3. In nucleotides, the CDR3 is TGTGCCAGTAGTATGGTAGCGGGGGTCACCGGGGAGCTGTTTTTT. It codes for CASSMVAGVTGELFF.

The chain has TRBV11-2 and TRBJ2-1, with a possible D match to TRBD2 (5 bases). This CDR3 region has 17 residues. The germline V gene encodes CDR1 SGHAT and CDR2 FQNNGV. V was cut by 1 base and J by 5 bases, with 18 bases left in between. The CDR3 protein is CASSLVVTRRPHNEQFF. Here the CDR3 DNA reads TGTGCCAGCAGCTTAGTGGTTACTAGACGACCCCACAATGAGCAGTTCTTC. The entire variable domain, with the rest obtained from reference TRBV11-2 and TRBJ2-1, is as follows: EAGVAQSPRYKIIEKRQSVAFWCNPISGHATLYWYQQILGQGPKLLIQFQNNGVVDDSQLPKDRFSAERLKGVDSTLKIQPAKLEDSAVYLCASSLVVTRRPHNEQFFGPGTRLTVL.

The rearrangement joins TRBV7-9 to TRBJ1-1; D not certain. The V and J ends lost 2 bases and 0 bases respectively, with 10 bases between them. This CDR3 spans 15 amino acids. The germline gives CDR1 SEHNR, CDR2 FQNEAQ (reference sequence). The CDR3 is CASSLTGRVNTEAFF. The CDR3 DNA follows: TGTGCCAGCAGCTTAACTGGACGGGTGAACACTGAAGCTTTCTTT.

The chain couples TRBV19 to TRBJ2-7, with D possibly being TRBD1 (6 bases). Germline V CDR1 and CDR2: LNHDA, SQIVND (reference sequence). V shed 3 bases and J shed 3 bases, with 6 bases lying between them. This CDR3 is built from 12 residues. This CDR3 reads CASSMTGYEQYF. CDR3 DNA sequence: TGTGCCAGTAGTATGACAGGCTACGAGCAGTACTTC.

V is TRBV6-4 and J is TRBJ2-3; 8 bases align to TRBD2. With 2 bases clipped from V and 6 bases from J, the junction kept 16 bases outside the gene matches. The CDR3 sequence is 18 residues long. CDR1 is MRHNA, CDR2 SNTAGT, per germline. The CDR3 region is CASSDRSLLAGGVDTQYF. CDR3 DNA: TGTGCCAGCAGTGACCGTAGCCTACTTGCGGGGGGCGTTGATACGCAGTATTTT.

V gene TRBV9 combines with J gene TRBJ2-1; 12 bases are shared with TRBD1. This CDR3 is 15 amino acids long. Germline V gives CDR1 SGDLS, CDR2 YYNGEE. V lost 4 bases and J lost 10; bases outside the gene matches: 9. CDR3 nucleotide sequence: TGTGCCAGCAGCCTGGAGGGGGACAGGGGGCAAGAGCAGTTCTTC. This sequence encodes CASSLEGDRGQEQFF.

The V gene is TRBV6-5, the J gene TRBJ2-7; 9 bases map to TRBD1. This CDR3 spans 15 amino acids. Losses at the gene ends were 6 bases for V and 2 bases for J; bases not matched to a gene: 8. Germline V gene sequence: CDR1 MNHEY, CDR2 SVGAGI. CDR3 in amino acids: CASSRGTGSAYEQYF. The CDR3 coding sequence is TGTGCCAGCAGCCGCGGGACAGGGTCAGCCTACGAGCAGTACTTC.

The gene calls are TRBV6-1 and TRBJ2-7; D possibly uses TRBD1 or TRBD2 (5 bases each). The CDR3 is made up of 15 amino acids. CDR1 MNHNS and CDR2 SASEGT come from the germline V gene. Trimming cost V 2 bases and J 5 bases, with 16 bases left between them. The CDR3, as DNA: TGTGCCAGCAGTGAATGGGGCATCCGAGGGGACGAGCAGTACTTC. The encoded protein is CASSEWGIRGDEQYF.

V usage is TRBV5-1 and J usage is TRBJ1-1, with 9 bases fitting TRBD1. This CDR3 is built from 16 residues. The germline gives CDR1 SGHRS, CDR2 YFSETQ. V gave up 0 bases and J gave up 1 base; unmatched junction bases: 4. CDR3 nucleotide sequence: TGCGCCAGCAGCTTGGAACAGGGGGCCCGGAACACTGAAGCTTTCTTT. It codes for CASSLEQGARNTEAFF.

The gene calls are TRBV2 and TRBJ2-3; the D is unclear. The CDR3 sequence is 11 residues long. The ends were cut back, 7 bases at V and 1 base at J, with 3 bases in the middle. Germline CDR1 SNHLY, CDR2 FYNNEI. As DNA, the CDR3 is TGTGCCAGCACGCGCACAGATACGCAGTATTTT. Translating gives CASTRTDTQYF.